Below are 7 T cell receptor beta chains sequenced from a single sample in a study of CD8+CD57+ T cells in acquired aplastic anemia. CDR3 and TCR beta VDJ profiling relied on genomic DNA as the template. TCRdb re-derived calls from the reads in MiXCR, one entry per CDR3 protein. The data hold under 200,000 distinct CDR3 sequences, with less than 50% observed a single time. CD8+CD57+ cell expansion, shown by flow cytometry, had occurred in the patients selected for sequencing. The sequenced sample was sorted CD4+, CD8+, or CD8+CD57+ T cells (not recorded which) from PBMCs. Receptors originate from a human donor with aplastic anemia.

This chain uses TRBV19 with TRBJ2-7, with a tentative D call TRBD2 (6 bases). The V and J ends lost 6 bases and 5 bases respectively, with 14 bases between them. CDR3 length: 13 residues. Germline V gene sequence: CDR1 LNHDA, CDR2 SQIVND (reference sequence). The CDR3 DNA reads TGTGCCAGTAGCGTCGCGGGGTCCCACGAGCAGTACTTC. This encodes CASSVAGSHEQYF.

This clonotype was found once. The genes are TRBV4-1 and TRBJ1-5; D is unclear. The germline V and J ends were trimmed by 5 bases and 7 bases, with 15 bases remaining between them. The CDR3 sequence is 14 residues long. Germline V CDR1 and CDR2: MGHRA, YSYEKL. This CDR3 reads CASSSPGGNQPQHF. The CDR3 nucleotides are TGCGCCAGCAGCTCCCCGGGAGGGAACCAGCCCCAGCATTTT.

The genes are TRBV11-1 and TRBJ2-2; 8 nucleotides align to TRBD1. The CDR3 loop spans 17 amino acids. Unmatched junction bases numbered 4, after V lost 0 bases and J lost 1 base. The germline V gene encodes CDR1 SGHAT and CDR2 FQDESV (reference sequence). CDR3 residues: CASSLAGGTGNTGELFF. The CDR3 DNA follows: TGTGCCAGCAGCTTAGCGGGCGGGACAGGGAACACCGGGGAGCTGTTTTTT.

This clonotype came up many times. V usage is TRBV29-1 and J usage is TRBJ1-1, with 8 bases matching TRBD1. Trimming removed 2 bases from V and 8 bases from J; junction bases left unmatched: 10. CDR3 length equals 14 residues. The germline CDR1 and CDR2 sequences are SQVTM and ANQGSEA. The CDR3 region has the DNA TGCAGCGTTGAAAAACACCTCCGGACAGGGGAAGCTTTCTTT. This sequence encodes CSVEKHLRTGEAFF.

The chain combines TRBV24-1 with TRBJ2-1; D unclear. V lost 2 bases and J 5 bases, leaving 3 bases between the germline ends. The CDR3 totals 12 residues. Germline V gives CDR1 KGHDR, CDR2 SFDVKD. DNA of the CDR3: TGTGCCACCAGTGATTCAAACAATGAGCAGTTCTTC. It is translated as CATSDSNNEQFF.

Note on this clonotype: Without the conserved terminal phenylalanine or tryptophan, this CDR3 likely stems from a read error. It is unclear where the CDR3 begins or ends on the DNA, so no DNA is shown, and the CDR3 is as TCRdb lists it. The rearrangement uses TRBV19 and TRBJ1-6; TRBD1, the table's D call, was not compared with the DNA. CDR1 is LNHDA and CDR2 is SQIVND in the germline V gene (reference sequence). The CDR3 is made up of 8 amino acids, end residues included. The CDR3 sequence is CASADSHS.

This clonotype has a single count. One end of the junction varies from germline; a read error may be responsible. The CDR3 DNA follows: TGTGCCAGCAGCGATGGGAATACAGATACGCGGTATTTT. Translation: CASSDGNTDTRYF. The V call is TRBV7-9, the J call TRBJ2-3, with D unresolved. CDR1 and CDR2 from the germline V gene are SEHNR and FQNEAQ (reference sequence). This CDR3 contains 13 residues. The variable domain in full, completed from reference TRBV7-9 and TRBJ2-3, reads DTGVSQNPRHKITKRGQNVTFRCDPISEHNRLYWYRQTLGQGPEFLTYFQNEAQLEKSRLLSDRFSAERPKGSFSTLEIQRTEQGDSAMYLCASSDGNTDTRYFGPGTRLTVL.